This TCR beta chain appears in the sequencing data of a study of T cell repertoires in cytomegalovirus infection. About the study: Public TCR beta signatures indicated both CMV infection and matching HLA type. Study findings and constraints: Cumulated frequencies of public TCR beta families served to identify carriers of CMV plus the relevant HLA. In two of eight donors, the top clonotype was HLA-C-restricted CMV-specific.

TCRdb independently ran MiXCR on the reads; one entry per CDR3 protein. This sample yields about 770,000 distinct CDR3 sequences, of which 25% to 35% are seen a single time; 10% to 15% belongs to the top ten. Germline V gene lookup returns CDR1 MGHRA and CDR2 YSYEKL. V was shortened by 0 bases and J by 3 bases, with 14 bases between the two germline ends. The CDR3 loop spans 16 amino acids. Comments on this clonotype: What it binds is not known.

The TCR originated in a human donor in good health (CMV status not recorded). Some clones in this sample may be carry-over from other donors' samples. The rearrangement uses TRBV4-1 and TRBJ1-1; D is undetermined. The starting material was cultured CD8+ T cells from PBMCs, obtained from culture after CMV antigen stimulation. This chain's CDR3 is CASSQDWEGEDTEAFF. The CDR3 DNA is TGCGCCAGCAGCCAAGATTGGGAGGGTGAGGACACTGAAGCTTTCTTT.